One and the same sample provided the 7 T cell receptor beta chains below, sequenced in a study of cytomegalovirus exposure and HLA in healthy donors. Profiling relied on immunoSEQ multiplex PCR, and the TCRdb table lists in-frame clones only, not all of them. The data hold around 140,000 clones, with roughly 87% observed a single time. What was sequenced was PBMCs. These receptor sequences come from a man aged 18 to 29 in good health and CMV-seropositive.

The chain combines TRBV30 with TRBJ2-1; 8 bases fit TRBD2. Germline values: CDR1 GTSNPN, CDR2 SVGIG (reference sequence). The CDR3 covers 16 residues. Losses at the gene ends were 2 bases for V and 2 bases for J; bases not matched to a gene: 8. The CDR3: CAWSRPSGRTYNEQFF. CDR3 sequence (DNA): TGTGCCTGGAGTCGACCGAGCGGGAGAACCTACAATGAGCAGTTCTTC.

The CDR3 sequence: CASSPGVTGGDEQFF. CDR3 coding DNA: TGTGCCAGCAGCCCCGGGGTAACGGGGGGAGATGAGCAGTTCTTC. The genes are TRBV9 and TRBJ2-1, with 7 bases aligning to TRBD2. The CDR3 is made up of 15 amino acids. V was pared by 4 bases and J by 8 bases, with 12 bases of the junction left unmatched. Germline values: CDR1 SGDLS, CDR2 YYNGEE. Full variable domain (remainder filled in from reference TRBV9 and TRBJ2-1): DSGVTQTPKHLITATGQRVTLRCSPRSGDLSVYWYQQSLDQGLQFLIQYYNGEERAKGNILERFSAQQFPDLHSELNLSSLELGDSALYFCASSPGVTGGDEQFFGPGTRLTVL.

V and J are TRBV30 and TRBJ2-7; D is unclear. The CDR3 spans 16 residues. Germline V gene data show CDR1 as GTSNPN and CDR2 as SVGIG (reference sequence). Trimming removed 0 bases from V and 1 base from J, with 16 bases in between. As DNA, the CDR3 is TGTGCCTGGAGTGTACCGAGGCACCTCAATTCCTACGAGCAGTACTTC. It is translated as CAWSVPRHLNSYEQYF.

The chain couples TRBV27 to TRBJ2-2; 11 bases are shared with TRBD2. After removal of 6 bases from V and 5 bases from J, the junction contained 5 bases not matched to a gene. CDR1 is MNHEY and CDR2 is SMNVEV in the germline V gene (reference sequence). CDR3 length equals 15 residues. The CDR3 here is CASRLGTSGTGELFF. CDR3 nucleotides: TGTGCCAGCAGACTAGGGACTAGCGGTACCGGGGAGCTGTTTTTT.

The rearrangement uses TRBV29-1 and TRBJ2-3, with 7 nucleotides matching TRBD2. The germline CDR1 and CDR2 sequences are SQVTM and ANQGSEA. This CDR3 is 13 amino acids long. The J segment lost 0 bases and the V segment lost 7 bases, leaving 4 bases of the junction unmatched. The CDR3 here is CSAGTTSTDTQYF. In DNA, the CDR3 is TGCAGCGCTGGGACTACCAGCACAGATACGCAGTATTTT.

This clone has just one count. V is TRBV2 and J is TRBJ1-5; 9 bases align to TRBD1. The CDR3 consists of 13 residues. The J segment lost 4 bases and the V segment lost 6 bases, leaving 1 base of the junction unmatched. Germline lookup yields CDR1 SNHLY and CDR2 FYNNEI. CDR3 region: CASRGQGNQPQHF. The DNA for the CDR3 is TGTGCCAGCAGAGGACAGGGGAATCAGCCCCAGCATTTT.

The J gene is TRBJ2-6, the V gene TRBV18; 7 nucleotides align to TRBD1. With 2 bases clipped from V and 4 bases from J, the junction kept 11 bases outside the gene matches. This CDR3 is 18 amino acids long. CDR1 is KGHSH and CDR2 is LQKENI in the germline V gene. DNA for the CDR3: TGTGCCAGCTCACCATTCGGACAGGACCCGGGGGGGGCCAACGTCCTGACTTTC. The encoded protein is CASSPFGQDPGGANVLTF.